This TCR beta chain was obtained from a study of blood T cell repertoires in COVID-19. Across the whole study: COVID-19 samples, acute and convalescent, were from the United States, Italy and Spain. The analysed material was cDNA or gDNA that came from T cells, B-cell-depleted T cells, or PBMCs.

The germline CDR1 and CDR2 sequences are SGHAT and FQNNGV. Trimming cost V 4 bases and J 7 bases, with 16 bases left between them. This CDR3 is 14 amino acids long. Data came from immunoSEQ multiplex PCR; TCRdb stores just in-frame clones and leaves some out. The sample has some 370,000 clones; roughly 90% are singletons. This receptor was obtained from a middle-aged man with acute or convalescent COVID-19. The source material was peripheral blood. The rearrangement joins TRBV11-2 to TRBJ1-1, with D maybe TRBD1 (5 bases). CDR3 amino acids: CASSSLSGFGEAFF. The CDR3 bases are TGTGCCAGCAGCTCCCTTTCAGGGTTCGGTGAAGCTTTCTTT.